These 7 T cell receptor beta chains originate from one sample sequenced in a study of T cell responses to AZD1222 COVID-19 vaccine. Data came from immunoSEQ multiplex PCR; TCRdb stores just in-frame clones and leaves some out. The data show about 140,000 clones, approximately 89% seen once. Sequenced here: peripheral blood, sampled 28 days after the second AZD1222 dose. All receptors come from an adult who received the AZD1222 COVID-19 vaccine.

This clone was counted a single time. V is TRBV3-1 (or the pseudogene TRBV3-2) and J is TRBJ2-7, with 10 bases fitting TRBD2. V lost 0 bases and J lost 3; bases outside the gene matches: 8. Germline assignment: CDR1 LGHDT and CDR2 YNNKEL (reference sequence). This CDR3 region has 17 residues. The CDR3: CASSQEASLAGLYEQYF. The CDR3 nucleotides are TGTGCCAGCAGCCAAGAGGCGTCACTAGCGGGACTCTACGAGCAGTACTTC.

This clone was picked up one time. V and J are TRBV19 and TRBJ1-3, with a tentative D call TRBD1 (5 bases). The CDR3 is 15 amino acids. CDR1 is LNHDA and CDR2 is SQIVND in the germline V gene (reference sequence). Deletions cut 6 bases from V and 0 bases from J, with 12 bases between. In DNA form, the CDR3 reads TGTGCCAGTAGGGGACCGCGGGCCTCTGGAAACACCATATATTTT. As protein: CASRGPRASGNTIYF. Complete variable domain (other parts from reference TRBV19 and TRBJ1-3): DGGITQSPKYLFRKEGQNVTLSCEQNLNHDAMYWYRQDPGQGLRLIYYSQIVNDFQKGDIAEGYSVSREKKESFPLTVTSAQKNPTAFYLCASRGPRASGNTIYFGEGSWLTVV.

V and J are TRBV6-5 and TRBJ2-2, with D perhaps given as TRBD1 or TRBD2 (5 bases each). Germline CDR1 is MNHEY and CDR2 is SVGAGI. This CDR3 is 14 amino acids long. Between the trimmed V and J ends, which lost 5 bases and 4 bases, there was a span of 11 bases. The CDR3 coding sequence is TGTGCCAGCAGTCGGGACGGAACCACCGGGGAGCTGTTTTTT. Translated: CASSRDGTTGELFF.

This chain links TRBV27 with TRBJ2-7; D gene ambiguous. V was trimmed by 4 bases and J by 1 base, leaving 17 bases between them. The CDR3 contains 16 residues. Germline V gives CDR1 MNHEY, CDR2 SMNVEV (reference sequence). CDR3 DNA: TGTGCCAGCAGTTCCTCCCCGGCTGGTGCTTCCTACGAGCAGTACTTC. This gives the protein CASSSSPAGASYEQYF.

The chain employs TRBV6-1 and TRBJ1-6; 7 bases fit TRBD1. CDR3 length: 18 amino acids. The J segment lost 4 bases and the V segment lost 2 bases, leaving 11 bases of the junction unmatched. Germline CDR1 reads MNHNS; CDR2 reads SASEGT. The CDR3 sequence: CASSERPGQITYNSPLHF. CDR3 DNA sequence: TGTGCCAGCAGTGAAAGGCCGGGACAGATAACATATAATTCACCCCTCCACTTT.

The rearrangement joins TRBV6-1 to TRBJ1-2, with 8 bases lining up with TRBD1. The germline V gene has CDR1 MNHNS and CDR2 SASEGT. The CDR3 consists of 16 residues. V lost 3 bases to trimming and J lost 5 bases; unmatched junction nucleotides: 11. The CDR3 DNA is TGTGCCAGCAGTGACCACGGACAGGGAGCTTGGTATGGCTACACCTTC. It specifies CASSDHGQGAWYGYTF.

This rearrangement joins TRBV5-4 to TRBJ1-1, with 7 bases fitting TRBD1. Germline assignment: CDR1 SGHNT and CDR2 YYREEE (reference sequence). With V trimmed by 4 bases and J by 6 bases, 12 bases remained unmatched. CDR3 length equals 15 residues. The chain's CDR3 is CASSRAGRGTAEAFF. DNA for the CDR3: TGTGCCAGCAGCCGGGCCGGCAGGGGGACAGCTGAAGCTTTCTTT.